The entry that follows covers one TCR beta chain sequence. Its antigen is undetermined. This sample stems from a study of OX40 agonist ivuxolimab in advanced cancers. Per the germline V gene, CDR1 is LNHDA and CDR2 is SQIVND (reference sequence). The CDR3 extends over 14 amino acids. The V gene lost 3 bases and the J gene lost 2 bases, with 10 bases spanning the gap. The repertoire was sequenced with immunoSEQ multiplex PCR; TCRdb's copy has only in-frame clones and lacks some. This table has 80,000 to 100,000 clones, roughly 91% appearing once. Findings of the study overall: Near-lowest levels of clonal expansion characterized partial responders at 0.1-3.0 mg/kg. At 0.1 to 3.0 mg/kg, clonal expansion of CD4+ and CD8+ blood T cells had occurred by week 6.

This specimen consisted of CD4+ or CD8+ T cells sorted from blood, obtained in a trial of the OX40 agonist ivuxolimab. V gene TRBV19 combines with J gene TRBJ1-2; possibly TRBD1 for D (5 bases). The sequence was collected from an adult with an advanced solid tumor such as melanoma, head and neck, liver or kidney cancer. The CDR3 reads CASSMAGINYGYTF. The DNA of the CDR3 is TGTGCCAGTAGTATGGCAGGGATAAACTATGGCTACACCTTC.